One and the same sample provided the 13 T cell receptor beta chains below, sequenced in a study of CD8+CD57+ T cells in acquired aplastic anemia. Genomic DNA was employed as the template in profiling TCR beta VDJ and CDR3. TCRdb processed the reads anew with MiXCR; each CDR3 protein has one entry. The data contain 98,000 or so distinct CDR3 sequences, 50% to 65% of them singletons. The material sequenced was sorted CD4+, CD8+, or CD8+CD57+ T cells (not recorded which) from PBMCs. Every receptor here comes from a human donor in good health, serving as a control.

This rearrangement joins TRBV11-1 to TRBJ2-1, with a weak D call TRBD1 (7 bases). The ends were cut back, 6 bases at V and 1 base at J, with 25 bases in the middle. This CDR3 spans 19 amino acids. Germline V gene lookup returns CDR1 SGHAT and CDR2 FQDESV (reference sequence). CDR3 DNA sequence: TGTGCCAGCAGTACTCCGTTAGACGCGGGACAGAAGTCCTACAATGAGCAGTTCTTC. Protein: CASSTPLDAGQKSYNEQFF. Full variable domain (rest looked up from reference TRBV11-1 and TRBJ2-1): EAEVAQSPRYKITEKSQAVAFWCDPISGHATLYWYRQILGQGPELLVQFQDESVVDDSQLPKDRFSAERLKGVDSTLKIQPAELGDSAMYLCASSTPLDAGQKSYNEQFFGPGTRLTVL.

This rearrangement joins TRBV12-5 to TRBJ1-6, with D unresolved. The V end was cut by 8 bases, the J end by 10 bases, with 12 bases between. Germline CDR1 LGHNT, CDR2 FRNRAP. There are 12 residues in the CDR3. The CDR3 DNA is TGTGCTAGTTCGGACGTGGGATCACCCCTCCACTTT. Translating gives CASSDVGSPLHF.

This clonotype was seen just once. The J gene is TRBJ1-1, the V gene TRBV9, with TRBD1 as a possible D gene (5 bases). Germline V gives CDR1 SGDLS, CDR2 YYNGEE. V was clipped by 4 bases and J by 6 bases, with 10 bases between them. The CDR3 runs 12 residues. The CDR3 coding sequence is TGTGCCAGCAGCCTAAGGGGTGCTGAAGCTTTCTTT. This gives the protein CASSLRGAEAFF.

This clonotype appeared once. The gene calls are TRBV20-1 and TRBJ2-5, with 7 bases lining up with TRBD1. The J call is in doubt because the DNA end fits TRBJ2-7 better. The length of the CDR3 is 14 residues. Germline lookup yields CDR1 DFQATT and CDR2 SNEGSKA (reference sequence). The CDR3 protein is CSAIPGTDKYEQYF. CDR3 nucleotide sequence: TGCAGTGCTATCCCCGGGACAGACAAATACGAGCAGTACTTC.

J is TRBJ2-7 and V is TRBV7-2; 8 nucleotides align to TRBD1. CDR3 length: 17 amino acids. Trimming cost V 0 bases and J 8 bases; bases outside gene matches: 15. Germline V gene lookup returns CDR1 SGHTA and CDR2 FQGNSA. CDR3 in DNA: TGTGCCAGCAGCTTAGCGCTTATCCGGGACAGGCCTCCACAGCAGTACTTC. Its translation: CASSLALIRDRPPQQYF.

Notes on this clonotype: At one end, the junction sequence differs from germline, possibly due to a read error. The chain carries TRBV4-2 and TRBJ1-5; 9 bases are a match to TRBD1. Germline loops: CDR1 LGHNA, CDR2 YNFKEQ. The CDR3 length is 16 residues. CDR3 coding DNA: TGTGCCAGCAGTCAAGATCGGACAGGGGAGGGTCAGCCCCAGCATTTT. It translates to CASSQDRTGEGQPQHF.

CDR3 residues: CASSLSWQTGGTSPLHF. The CDR3, as DNA: TGTGCCAGCAGTTTATCGTGGCAGACAGGGGGTACCTCACCCCTCCACTTT. V and J are TRBV27 and TRBJ1-6, with 9 bases identical to TRBD1. This CDR3 region has 17 residues. With V trimmed by 0 bases and J by 10 bases, 10 bases remained unmatched. Germline V gene data show CDR1 as MNHEY and CDR2 as SMNVEV (reference sequence).

This clonotype was counted between two and nine times. V usage is TRBV15 and J usage is TRBJ1-2; no clear D gene. V was trimmed by 0 bases and J by 4 bases, leaving 9 bases between them. In germline, CDR1 is LNHNV, CDR2 YYDKDF (reference sequence). The CDR3 covers 14 residues. In nucleotides, the CDR3 is TGTGCCACCAGCAGAGATAGGCTGAGCTATGGCTACACCTTC. This gives the protein CATSRDRLSYGYTF.

The chain links TRBV10-3 to TRBJ2-1, with D perhaps given as TRBD1 or TRBD2 (6 bases each). The CDR3 runs to 16 residues. Germline values: CDR1 ENHRY, CDR2 SYGVKD. V was cut by 10 bases and J by 2 bases, with 21 bases left in between. The CDR3 loop is CATETRGGRAYNEQFF. The CDR3 region has the DNA TGTGCCACGGAAACAAGAGGGGGGAGAGCCTACAATGAGCAGTTCTTC.

The chain joins TRBV6-1 to TRBJ2-4, with TRBD1 matching 7 bases. Germline values: CDR1 MNHNS, CDR2 SASEGT. This CDR3 has 15 residues. V lost 6 bases to trimming and J lost 6 bases; unmatched junction nucleotides: 11. CDR3 sequence: CASSRPTHRGNIQYF. CDR3 bases: TGTGCCAGCAGCAGGCCCACACACAGGGGAAACATTCAGTACTTC.

This clonotype was detected only a few times. This is likely a read error, given that the CDR3 carries no conserved phenylalanine or tryptophan at its end. This chain uses TRBV25-1 with TRBJ2-7, with a tentative D call TRBD1 (5 bases). V lost 6 bases and J lost 3, with 15 bases in between. There are 14 residues in the CDR3. Germline assignment: CDR1 MGHDK and CDR2 SYGVNS. CDR3 amino acids: CASSQDVRVYEQYL. Here the CDR3 DNA reads TGTGCCAGCAGCCAAGATGTCAGGGTCTACGAGCAGTACCTC.

V usage is TRBV9 and J usage is TRBJ2-3; tentative D call: TRBD1 (6 bases). Germline V gene sequence: CDR1 SGDLS, CDR2 YYNGEE. This CDR3 has 12 amino acids. The V end lost 4 bases, the J end lost 8 bases, and 11 bases lay between the germline ends. The CDR3 nucleotides read TGTGCCAGCAGCCCAGGGGACGGTACGCAGTATTTT. Its translation is CASSPGDGTQYF. Supplemented by reference TRBV9 and TRBJ2-3, the full variable domain reads DSGVTQTPKHLITATGQRVTLRCSPRSGDLSVYWYQQSLDQGLQFLIQYYNGEERAKGNILERFSAQQFPDLHSELNLSSLELGDSALYFCASSPGDGTQYFGPGTRLTVL.

About this clonotype itself: A clone one base away is much larger, so this may be a read error. The conserved final phenylalanine or tryptophan is absent from the CDR3, which likely points to a read error. The genes are TRBV9 and TRBJ2-2; 10 bases match TRBD2. The CDR3 extends over 16 amino acids. Trimming cost V 6 bases and J 1 base; bases outside gene matches: 6. Germline CDR1 SGDLS, CDR2 YYNGEE. The CDR3 DNA follows: TGTGCCAGCACCCCGATAGCGGGGGGGAACACCGGGGAGCTGTTTCTT. Its translation is CASTPIAGGNTGELFL.